The 13 T cell receptor beta chains below all came from one sample that was sequenced in a study of T cells after yellow fever vaccination (dated by TCRdb to between 2018 and 2020). The treatment or condition label, read with the paper, signifies: live attenuated yellow fever vaccine strain. Library construction relied on 5' RACE. The sequencing machine was an Illumina NovaSeq 6000. The public sequencing data were trimmed at Q25 with fastp and processed into clonotypes with MiXCR by TCRdb, which kept only in-frame beta chains. Rows with a matching CDR3 protein are joined into one entry that keeps the most common DNA and genes. This sample gives about 430,000 distinct CDR3 sequences in total; 18% of them show up just once. Roughly a sixth of the sample goes to the ten largest clones. Sequenced here: PBMCs, sampled before the yellow fever booster vaccination. These receptors were taken from a man younger than 30 who received the YFV17D yellow fever vaccine.

This clonotype was seen only a few times. The chain recombines TRBV28 with TRBJ2-2; the match to TRBD2 covers 7 bases. Germline CDR1 is MDHEN and CDR2 is SYDVKM. V trimming: 5 bases; J trimming: 7 bases; junction bases outside the gene matches: 10. The length of the CDR3 is 15 residues. The CDR3 DNA follows: TGTGCCAGCAGTCGCCGGGCGGGGGATTTCGGGGAGCTGTTTTTT. This sequence encodes CASSRRAGDFGELFF.

This clonotype turned up a few times. The chain has TRBV5-1 and TRBJ2-1; tentative D call: TRBD2 (6 bases). Per the germline V gene, CDR1 is SGHRS and CDR2 is YFSETQ. V was shortened by 0 bases and J by 9 bases, with 19 bases between the two germline ends. The CDR3 is 16 residues long. DNA of the CDR3: TGCGCCAGCAGCTTGGGGGGGGATAGGTCGGCGCGTGAGCAGTTCTTC. This gives the protein CASSLGGDRSAREQFF.

In its sample, this clonotype was seen a few times. The chain joins TRBV6-1 to TRBJ1-4, with unresolved D. The V end was cut by 4 bases, the J end by 8 bases, with 11 bases between. The CDR3 contains 13 residues. In germline, CDR1 is MNHNS, CDR2 SASEGT. The CDR3 spells CASSARDTEKLFF. In DNA, the CDR3 is TGTGCCAGCAGTGCCCGGGATACCGAAAAACTGTTTTTT.

This chain connects TRBV11-2 to TRBJ2-7, with D tentatively TRBD1 (5 bases). This CDR3 has 14 amino acids. V dropped 5 bases and J dropped 2 bases, with 13 bases sitting between them. Germline V gene lookup returns CDR1 SGHAT and CDR2 FQNNGV. CDR3 amino acids: CASSLGMTAYEQYF. The DNA of the CDR3 is TGTGCCAGCAGCCTTGGTATGACAGCCTACGAGCAGTACTTC. Full variable domain (remainder filled in from reference TRBV11-2 and TRBJ2-7): EAGVAQSPRYKIIEKRQSVAFWCNPISGHATLYWYQQILGQGPKLLIQFQNNGVVDDSQLPKDRFSAERLKGVDSTLKIQPAKLEDSAVYLCASSLGMTAYEQYFGPGTRLTVT.

The V and J genes are TRBV20-1 and TRBJ1-2, with no clear D. This CDR3 spans 12 amino acids. Germline loops: CDR1 DFQATT, CDR2 SNEGSKA (reference sequence). V was clipped by 1 base and J by 7 bases, with 10 bases between them. CDR3 amino acids: CSARGSSGGYTF. The CDR3 nucleotides are TGCAGTGCTAGAGGGTCTTCGGGTGGCTACACCTTC.

This clonotype came up a few times. The rearrangement links TRBV25-1 to TRBJ2-7, with 7 bases fitting TRBD1. The CDR3 sequence is 14 residues long. With V trimmed by 2 bases and J by 3 bases, 4 bases remained unmatched. Germline V gene sequence: CDR1 MGHDK, CDR2 SYGVNS. CDR3 nucleotide sequence: TGTGCCAGCAGTGAACACAGGACAGGCTACGAGCAGTACTTC. This encodes CASSEHRTGYEQYF.

This clonotype came up many times. The CDR3 region is CASSKGQGAYEQYV. CDR3 coding DNA: TGTGCCAGCAGTAAAGGACAGGGCGCCTACGAGCAGTACGTC. The rearrangement joins TRBV12-3 or TRBV12-4 to TRBJ2-7; 8 bases map to TRBD1. V lost 5 bases, J lost 2 bases, and 5 bases stayed unmatched. CDR3 length equals 14 residues.

This chain connects TRBV4-1 to TRBJ1-2; D gene unclear. CDR3 length: 14 amino acids. V lost 1 base to trimming and J lost 0 bases, with 6 bases between them. CDR1 MGHRA and CDR2 YSYEKL come from the germline V gene. The CDR3 DNA sequence: TGCGCCAGCAGCCAAGCCCCAGCTAACTATGGCTACACCTTC. Protein sequence: CASSQAPANYGYTF.

The chain employs TRBV6-5 and TRBJ2-6, with 9 bases identical to TRBD1. The CDR3 covers 17 residues. V shed 6 bases and J 0 bases; nucleotides not matched to a gene: 6. Per germline, CDR1 MNHEY and CDR2 SVGAGI. For the CDR3, the DNA is TGTGCCAGCAGCAGGGACAGGGCCAGCTCTGGGGCCAACGTCCTGACTTTC. Translating gives CASSRDRASSGANVLTF.

This clonotype has just a few counts. The chain carries TRBV12-3 or TRBV12-4 and TRBJ2-3, with 11 bases that match TRBD2. The CDR3 has 17 residues. V shed 6 bases and J 2 bases; nucleotides not matched to a gene: 10. CDR3 amino acids: CASSLLAGGRDTDTQYF. In DNA form, the CDR3 reads TGTGCCAGCAGCCTTCTAGCGGGGGGTCGAGACACAGATACGCAGTATTTT.

Comments on this clonotype: The junction shows a germline mismatch at one end, possibly a read error. V usage is TRBV11-2 and J usage is TRBJ2-1; 12 bases are shared with TRBD2. This CDR3 is 13 amino acids long. From germline, CDR1 is SGHAT and CDR2 FQNNGV. For the CDR3, the DNA is TGTGCCAGCAGCCCTAGCCGACTAGCGGGGGTTCTATTC. Protein sequence: CASSPSRLAGVLF.

The chain's CDR3 is CASSSHGQGKPEAFF. The CDR3 DNA reads as TGTGCCAGCAGCTCCCACGGACAGGGAAAACCTGAAGCTTTCTTT. The chain has TRBV7-9 and TRBJ1-1; 8 bases align to TRBD1. This CDR3 has 15 amino acids. Germline CDR1 and CDR2: SEHNR and FQNEAQ (reference sequence). Losses at the gene ends were 4 bases for V and 6 bases for J; bases not matched to a gene: 10.

V gene TRBV20-1 combines with J gene TRBJ2-1; TRBD1 might be the D (6 bases). Germline V CDR1 and CDR2: DFQATT, SNEGSKA (reference sequence). The CDR3 consists of 13 residues. The germline V and J ends were trimmed by 3 bases and 6 bases, with 12 bases remaining between them. This CDR3 is CSASLGRGNEQFF. In nucleotides, the CDR3 is TGCAGTGCTAGCCTCGGCAGGGGCAATGAGCAGTTCTTC.